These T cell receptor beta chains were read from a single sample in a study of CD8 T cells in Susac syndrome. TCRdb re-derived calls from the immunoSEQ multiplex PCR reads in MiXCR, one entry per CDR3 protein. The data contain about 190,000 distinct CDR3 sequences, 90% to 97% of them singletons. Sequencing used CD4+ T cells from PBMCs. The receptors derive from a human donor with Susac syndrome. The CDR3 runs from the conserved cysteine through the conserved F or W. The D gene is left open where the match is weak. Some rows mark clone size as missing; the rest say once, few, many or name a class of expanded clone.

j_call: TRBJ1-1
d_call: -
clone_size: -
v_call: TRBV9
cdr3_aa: CASSATSVGNTEAFF
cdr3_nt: TGTGCCAGCAGCGCGACATCGGTAGGGAACACTGAAGCTTTCTTT

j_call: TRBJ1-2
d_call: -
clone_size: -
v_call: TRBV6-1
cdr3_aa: CASSEVQSGGYTF
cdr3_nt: TGTGCCAGCAGTGAAGTACAGTCCGGTGGCTACACCTTC

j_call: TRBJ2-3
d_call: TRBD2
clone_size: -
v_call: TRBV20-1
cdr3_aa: CSAPRGGADTQYF
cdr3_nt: TGCAGTGCCCCTCGGGGGGGTGCAGATACGCAGTATTTT

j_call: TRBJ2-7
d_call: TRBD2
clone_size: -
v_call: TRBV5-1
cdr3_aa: CASSSSGLSYEQYF
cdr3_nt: TGCGCCAGCAGCTCGTCGGGACTATCCTACGAGCAGTACTTC

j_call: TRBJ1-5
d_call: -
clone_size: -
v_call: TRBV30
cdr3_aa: CAWSATLQGSKPQHF
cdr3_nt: TGTGCCTGGAGTGCTACTCTACAGGGAAGTAAGCCCCAGCATTTT

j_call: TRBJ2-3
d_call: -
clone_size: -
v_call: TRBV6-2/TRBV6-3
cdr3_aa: CASSTPFGLTDTDTQYF
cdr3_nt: TGTGCCAGCAGTACCCCCTTTGGACTTACCGACACAGATACGCAGTATTTT

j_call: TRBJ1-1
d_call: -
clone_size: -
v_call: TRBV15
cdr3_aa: CATSRDAVEVRGAFF
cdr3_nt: TGTGCCACCAGCAGAGACGCCGTGGAGGTTAGAGGGGCTTTCTTT

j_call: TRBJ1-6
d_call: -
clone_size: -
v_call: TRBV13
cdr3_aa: CASGGYNSPLHF
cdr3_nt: TGTGCCAGCGGTGGGTATAATTCACCCCTCCACTTT

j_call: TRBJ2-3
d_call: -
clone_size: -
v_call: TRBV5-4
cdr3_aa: CASSFYGITDTQYF
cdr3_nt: TGTGCCAGCAGCTTTTATGGCATCACAGATACGCAGTATTTT

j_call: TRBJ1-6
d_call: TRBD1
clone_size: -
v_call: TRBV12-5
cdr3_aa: CASGLGQGYNSPLHF
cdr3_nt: TGTGCTAGTGGTTTGGGACAGGGGTATAATTCACCCCTCCACTTT

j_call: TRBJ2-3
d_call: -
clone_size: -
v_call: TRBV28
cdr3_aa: CASSSRVGVGTDTQYF
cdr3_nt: TGTGCCAGCAGCTCGAGGGTAGGGGTAGGCACAGATACGCAGTATTTT

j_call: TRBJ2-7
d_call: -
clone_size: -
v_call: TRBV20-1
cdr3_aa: CSVRRGVLFDEQYF
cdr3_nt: TGCAGTGTTCGAAGGGGGGTTTTATTCGACGAGCAGTACTTC

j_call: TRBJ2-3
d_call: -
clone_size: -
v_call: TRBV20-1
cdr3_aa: CSASEAISSTDTQYF
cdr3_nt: TGCAGTGCTAGTGAGGCTATCTCTAGCACAGATACGCAGTATTTT

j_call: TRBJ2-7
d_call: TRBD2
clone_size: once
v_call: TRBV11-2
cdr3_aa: CASSLLAGDYEQYF
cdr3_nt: TGTGCCAGCAGCTTACTAGCGGGGGATTACGAGCAGTACTTC

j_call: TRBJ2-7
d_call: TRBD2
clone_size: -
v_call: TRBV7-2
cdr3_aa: CASSSLTSGVYEQYF
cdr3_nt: TGTGCCAGCAGCTCCTTGACTAGCGGGGTCTACGAGCAGTACTTC

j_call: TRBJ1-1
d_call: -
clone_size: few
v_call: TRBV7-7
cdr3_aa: CASSVDRNTEAFF
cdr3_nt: TGTGCTAGCAGTGTAGACAGGAACACTGAAGCTTTCTTT

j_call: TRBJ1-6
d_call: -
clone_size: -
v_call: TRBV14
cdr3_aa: CASSRGLTGINSPLHF
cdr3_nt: TGTGCCAGCAGCCGAGGATTAACAGGGATTAATTCACCCCTCCACTTT

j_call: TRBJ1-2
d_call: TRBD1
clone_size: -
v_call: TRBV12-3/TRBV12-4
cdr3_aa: CASSPGGQARAFYGYTF
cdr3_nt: TGTGCCAGCAGCCCTGGGGGACAGGCAAGAGCCTTCTATGGCTACACCTTC

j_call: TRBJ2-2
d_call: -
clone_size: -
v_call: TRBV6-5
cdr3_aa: CASSYLTVANTGELFF
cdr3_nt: TGTGCCAGCAGTTACTTGACGGTCGCGAACACCGGGGAGCTGTTTTTT

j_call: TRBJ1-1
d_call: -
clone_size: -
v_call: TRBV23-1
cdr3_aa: CATPNTEAFF
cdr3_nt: TGCGCCACCCCGAACACTGAAGCTTTCTTT

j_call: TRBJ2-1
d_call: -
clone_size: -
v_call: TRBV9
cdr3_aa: CASSGGVWDNEQFF
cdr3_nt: TGTGCCAGCAGCGGGGGGGTTTGGGACAATGAGCAGTTCTTC

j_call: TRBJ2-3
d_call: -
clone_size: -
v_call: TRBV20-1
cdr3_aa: CSARDLASQDLRTQYF
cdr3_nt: TGCAGTGCTAGAGATCTGGCTAGCCAGGATCTTCGTACGCAGTATTTT

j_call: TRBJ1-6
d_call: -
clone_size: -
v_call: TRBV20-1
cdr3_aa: CSARATGQSPLHF
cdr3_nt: TGCAGTGCTAGAGCTACAGGGCAATCACCCCTCCACTTT

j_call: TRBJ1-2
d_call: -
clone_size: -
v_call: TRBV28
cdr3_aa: CASSLSGRHLYGYTF
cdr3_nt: TGTGCCAGCAGTTTATCCGGGCGTCACCTCTATGGCTACACCTTC

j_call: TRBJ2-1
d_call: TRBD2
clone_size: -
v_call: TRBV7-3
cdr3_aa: CASSPTLAGGYNEQFF
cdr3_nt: TGTGCCAGCAGCCCCACCTTAGCGGGGGGCTACAATGAGCAGTTCTTC

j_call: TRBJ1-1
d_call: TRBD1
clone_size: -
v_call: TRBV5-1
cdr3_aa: CASSLVGQAPNTEAFF
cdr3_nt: TGCGCCAGCAGCTTGGTCGGACAGGCCCCGAACACTGAAGCTTTCTTT

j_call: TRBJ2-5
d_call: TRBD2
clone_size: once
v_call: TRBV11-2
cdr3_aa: CASSLNPSGGETQYF
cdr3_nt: TGTGCCAGCAGCTTAAATCCTAGCGGGGGTGAGACCCAGTACTTC

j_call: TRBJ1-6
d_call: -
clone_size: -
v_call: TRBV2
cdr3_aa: CASSDGGVSSYNSPLHF
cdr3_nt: TGTGCCAGCAGTGATGGAGGGGTTAGCTCCTATAATTCACCCCTCCACTTT

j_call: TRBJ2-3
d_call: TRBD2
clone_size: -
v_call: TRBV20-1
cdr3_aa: CSAPTGLAGSDTQYF
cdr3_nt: TGCAGTGCTCCTACGGGACTAGCGGGGTCAGATACGCAGTATTTT

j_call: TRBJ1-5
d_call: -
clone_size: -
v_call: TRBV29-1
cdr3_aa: CSARTAINQPQHF
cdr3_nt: TGCAGCGCCCGGACGGCCATCAATCAGCCCCAGCATTTT

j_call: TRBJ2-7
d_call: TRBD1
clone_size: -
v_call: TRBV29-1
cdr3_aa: CSARDRVTYEQYF
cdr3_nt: TGCAGCGCCCGGGACAGGGTAACCTACGAGCAGTACTTC

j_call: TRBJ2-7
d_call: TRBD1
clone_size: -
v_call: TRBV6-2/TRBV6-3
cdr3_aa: CASSYSHDRALSYEQYF
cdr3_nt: TGTGCCAGCAGTTACTCCCACGACAGGGCCCTTTCCTACGAGCAGTACTTC

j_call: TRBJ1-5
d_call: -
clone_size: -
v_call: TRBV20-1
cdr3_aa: CSAREPGSSNQPQHF
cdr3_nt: TGCAGTGCTAGAGAGCCGGGGAGTAGCAATCAGCCCCAGCATTTT

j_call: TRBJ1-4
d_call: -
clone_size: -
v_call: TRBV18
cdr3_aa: CASSSRDLNEKLFF
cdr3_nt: TGTGCCAGCTCATCCCGGGACCTTAATGAAAAACTGTTTTTT

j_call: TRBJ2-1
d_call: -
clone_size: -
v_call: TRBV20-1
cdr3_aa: CSARDSRLTGNEQFF
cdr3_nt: TGCAGTGCTAGAGATAGCAGGCTGACGGGCAATGAGCAGTTCTTC